Following are 16 T cell receptor beta chains from one sample sequenced in a study of long-term antiretroviral therapy in people with HIV. immunoSEQ v3.0 was run at survey level. Here immunoSEQ multiplex PCR was the method, and the copy in TCRdb shows in-frame clones only, minus some. The sample gives more than 10,000 clones, roughly 80% of which show up once; approximately 21% is in the top ten. The sequencing used unsorted PBMCs, collected 0.5 years before starting antiretroviral therapy. The receptor set was obtained from a middle-aged woman with HIV.

The rearrangement links TRBV30 to TRBJ1-6; no clear D. The length of the CDR3 is 13 residues. Between the trimmed V and J ends, which lost 3 bases and 8 bases, there was a span of 11 bases. Per the germline V gene, CDR1 is GTSNPN and CDR2 is SVGIG (reference sequence). The CDR3 DNA sequence: TGTGCCTGGAGCCCCATGCCCGATTCACCCCTCCACTTT. Its protein is CAWSPMPDSPLHF.

In DNA form, the CDR3 reads TGTGCCAGACCGGACAGGCGTGGTAGCAATCAGCCCCAGCATTTT. Translated, it gives CARPDRRGSNQPQHF. The rearrangement uses TRBV2 and TRBJ1-5; 7 bases align to TRBD1. The CDR3 is 15 residues long. The J segment lost 0 bases and the V segment lost 9 bases, leaving 8 bases of the junction unmatched. The germline V gene has CDR1 SNHLY and CDR2 FYNNEI.

The chain is built from TRBV6-5 and TRBJ1-2; TRBD1 agrees at 10 bases. The V gene's germline CDR1 is MNHEY and CDR2 SVGAGI. This CDR3 has 13 residues. The junction had 5 bases not matched to a gene; V was cut back by 6 bases and J by 7 bases. CDR3 sequence: CASRPWTGGGYTF. In nucleotides, the CDR3 is TGTGCCAGCAGACCCTGGACAGGGGGTGGCTACACCTTC.

J is TRBJ1-1 and V is TRBV6-5, with 7 bases lining up with TRBD1. CDR3 length: 13 amino acids. V was pared by 7 bases and J by 7 bases, with 9 bases of the junction left unmatched. Germline V lookup: CDR1 MNHEY, CDR2 SVGAGI. The CDR3: CASIPTGTDEAFF. The CDR3 DNA is TGTGCCAGCATACCGACCGGGACAGATGAAGCTTTCTTT.

The chain employs TRBV13 and TRBJ2-7, with 11 bases matching TRBD1. The V gene end was trimmed by 1 base and the J gene end by 6 bases; junction bases not matched to a gene: 2. The germline V gene encodes CDR1 PRHDT and CDR2 FYEKMQ (reference sequence). This CDR3 region has 14 residues. The DNA for the CDR3 is TGTGCCAGCAGCTTAGAAGGGACAGGGGGCGAGCAGTACTTC. Amino acids: CASSLEGTGGEQYF.

V and J are TRBV7-6 and TRBJ2-1; D is undetermined. The CDR3 length is 12 residues. CDR1 is SGHVS, CDR2 FNYEAQ, per germline. V was pared by 6 bases and J by 8 bases, with 11 bases between. DNA for the CDR3: TGTGCCAGCAGTCCCGTTGGGGATGAGCAGTTCTTC. This gives the protein CASSPVGDEQFF.

This clone was seen more than once but under ten times. The V and J genes are TRBV14 and TRBJ2-7; 7 positions agree with TRBD1. This CDR3 contains 13 residues. The V segment lost 3 bases and the J segment 6 bases; nucleotides outside the gene matches: 5. The V gene's germline CDR1 is SGHDN and CDR2 FVKESK. The CDR3 nucleotides are TGTGCCAGCAGCCAGGTACAGGGGAGCGAGCAGTACTTC. Translated, it gives CASSQVQGSEQYF. Complete variable domain (other parts from reference TRBV14 and TRBJ2-7): EAGVTQFPSHSVIEKGQTVTLRCDPISGHDNLYWYRRVMGKEIKFLLHFVKESKQDESGMPNNRFLAERTGGTYSTLKVQPAELEDSGVYFCASSQVQGSEQYFGPGTRLTVT.

This chain connects TRBV5-8 to TRBJ2-2; 10 bases are shared with TRBD1. Losses at the gene ends were 4 bases for V and 1 base for J; bases not matched to a gene: 1. The CDR3 loop spans 15 amino acids. The germline gives CDR1 SGHTS, CDR2 YDEGEE. This chain's CDR3 is CASSRDRGNTGELFF. CDR3 DNA sequence: TGTGCCAGCAGCCGGGACAGGGGGAACACCGGGGAGCTGTTTTTT.

The chain joins TRBV19 to TRBJ1-1, with a possible D match to TRBD1 (6 bases). This CDR3 is 12 amino acids long. CDR1 and CDR2 from the germline V gene are LNHDA and SQIVND (reference sequence). The V end was cut by 8 bases, the J end by 1 base, with 8 bases between. The DNA for the CDR3 is TGTGCCAGTTCGACAGGGAACACTGAAGCTTTCTTT. Its protein product is CASSTGNTEAFF.

The sample holds one count of this clone. This chain connects TRBV5-6 to TRBJ2-7; D remains ambiguous. CDR3 length: 16 residues. Germline loops: CDR1 SGHDT, CDR2 YYEEEE. V dropped 0 bases and J dropped 3 bases, with 16 bases sitting between them. In DNA form, the CDR3 reads TGTGCCAGCAGCTTGGCGATGTTAGAGTTGGGCTACGAGCAGTACTTC. Translated: CASSLAMLELGYEQYF.

V and J are TRBV29-1 and TRBJ1-2; D is possibly TRBD1 (5 bases). With 3 bases removed from V and 2 bases from J, the gap between germline ends came to 10 bases. CDR3 length: 13 residues. Per germline, CDR1 SQVTM and CDR2 ANQGSEA. Here the CDR3 DNA reads TGCAGCGTTGACCGACAGACCAACTATGGCTACACCTTC. Residues: CSVDRQTNYGYTF.

The genes are TRBV7-9 and TRBJ1-4, with 7 nucleotides matching TRBD1. From germline, CDR1 is SEHNR and CDR2 FQNEAQ (reference sequence). This CDR3 is built from 14 residues. The J segment lost 8 bases and the V segment lost 5 bases, leaving 8 bases of the junction unmatched. CDR3 loop: CASSGTGVGEKLFF. CDR3 DNA: TGTGCCAGCAGCGGAACAGGGGTGGGGGAAAAACTGTTTTTT.

The chain has TRBV7-2 and TRBJ2-3; 10 bases are shared with TRBD1. Losses at the gene ends were 5 bases for V and 5 bases for J; bases not matched to a gene: 7. This CDR3 is 15 amino acids long. CDR1 is SGHTA, CDR2 FQGNSA, per germline. The CDR3 DNA reads TGTGCCAGCAGCCCCAGACAGGGGGCAGGAGATACGCAGTATTTT. Its protein product is CASSPRQGAGDTQYF.

This clone was found once. This chain uses TRBV6-5 with TRBJ1-2; 10 bases line up with TRBD1. Germline V CDR1 and CDR2: MNHEY, SVGAGI. Trimming took 2 bases from V and 8 from J; bases not matched to a gene: 8. CDR3 length: 15 residues. As DNA, the CDR3 is TGTGCCAGCAGTTACGCAAAGGGACAGGGGAAGGGCTACACCTTC. Amino acid sequence: CASSYAKGQGKGYTF.

This chain joins TRBV7-6 and TRBJ2-2; TRBD2 matches 8 bases. The junction had 3 bases not matched to a gene; V was cut back by 0 bases and J by 3 bases. CDR3 size: 16 residues. Germline V gives CDR1 SGHVS, CDR2 FNYEAQ. In DNA, the CDR3 is TGTGCCAGCAGCTTAGCCCCGGGACTAGACACCGGGGAGCTGTTTTTT. Residues: CASSLAPGLDTGELFF. The complete variable domain, with remaining parts taken from reference TRBV7-6 and TRBJ2-2, reads GAGVSQSPRYKVTKRGQDVALRCDPISGHVSLYWYRQALGQGPEFLTYFNYEAQQDKSGLPNDRFSAERPEGSISTLTIQRTEQRDSAMYRCASSLAPGLDTGELFFGEGSRLTVL.

The V and J genes are TRBV6-5 and TRBJ1-5, with a possible D match to TRBD1 (6 bases). The V gene's germline CDR1 is MNHEY and CDR2 SVGAGI. Trimming removed 5 bases from V and 7 bases from J, with 12 bases in between. The CDR3 totals 13 residues. CDR3 residues: CASSTQGGQPQHF. The CDR3 DNA reads TGTGCCAGCAGTACACAGGGAGGACAGCCCCAGCATTTT.